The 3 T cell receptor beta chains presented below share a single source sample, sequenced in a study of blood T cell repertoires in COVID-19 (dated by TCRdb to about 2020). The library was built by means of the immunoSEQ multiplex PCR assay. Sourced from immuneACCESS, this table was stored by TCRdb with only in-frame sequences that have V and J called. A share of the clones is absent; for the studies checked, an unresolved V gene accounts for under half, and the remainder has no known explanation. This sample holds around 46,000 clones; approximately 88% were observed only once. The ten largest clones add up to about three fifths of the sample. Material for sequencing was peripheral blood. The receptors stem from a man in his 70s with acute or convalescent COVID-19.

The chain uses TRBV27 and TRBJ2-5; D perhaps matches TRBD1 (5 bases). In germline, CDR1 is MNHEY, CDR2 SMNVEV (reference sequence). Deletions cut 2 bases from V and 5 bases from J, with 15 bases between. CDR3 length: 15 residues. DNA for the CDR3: TGTGCCAGCAGTTTAAGGGGCCCTTTGGGCGAGACCCAGTACTTC. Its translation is CASSLRGPLGETQYF.

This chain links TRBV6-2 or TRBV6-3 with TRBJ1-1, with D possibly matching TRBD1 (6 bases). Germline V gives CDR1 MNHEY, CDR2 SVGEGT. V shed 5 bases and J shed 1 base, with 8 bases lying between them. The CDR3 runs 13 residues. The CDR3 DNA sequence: TGTGCCAGCAGTCAACAGGGGAACACTGAAGCTTTCTTT. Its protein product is CASSQQGNTEAFF.

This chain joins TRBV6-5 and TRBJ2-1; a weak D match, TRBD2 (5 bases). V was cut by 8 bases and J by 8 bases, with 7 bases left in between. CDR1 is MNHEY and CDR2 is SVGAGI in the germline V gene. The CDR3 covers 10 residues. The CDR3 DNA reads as TGTGCCAGCCCGGAGGATGAGCAGTTCTTC. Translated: CASPEDEQFF.